This T cell receptor beta chain was sequenced for a study of control samples from healthy donors and cancer patients. This table comes from immunoSEQ multiplex PCR, and its TCRdb copy is limited to in-frame clones, with some not included. This table holds about 94,000 clones, 90% found once. Sequencing was performed on blood. The clonotype comes from a woman aged 18-30 years in good health.

This chain's CDR3 is CASSQGTDTQYF. The CDR3 bases are TGTGCCAGCAGCCAGGGAACAGATACGCAGTATTTT. This chain joins TRBV6-6 and TRBJ2-3, with a possible D match to TRBD1 (5 bases). The CDR3 is 12 amino acids. Germline lookup yields CDR1 MNHNY and CDR2 SVGAGI (reference sequence). The germline V and J ends were trimmed by 6 bases and 3 bases, with 7 bases remaining between them.